The next 18 T cell receptor beta chains were all read from a single sample in a study of identical twins. TCRdb analysed the 5' RACE reads with MiXCR anew, one entry per CDR3 protein. This sample has hundreds of thousands of distinct CDR3 sequences, with 15% to 20% found just once. These data were likewise used in another study, on T cells expressing NK-cell markers.

Sequenced material: PBMCs. The receptors shown here come from a woman between 18 and 30 years old in good health.

The chain uses TRBV18 and TRBJ2-1, with 8 bases identical to TRBD1. V gave up 6 bases and J gave up 2 bases; unmatched junction bases: 6. Germline V gives CDR1 KGHSH, CDR2 LQKENI. The length of the CDR3 is 15 residues. The CDR3 DNA is TGTGCCAGCTCCCAATCAGGGGGCCCCTACAATGAGCAGTTCTTC. Encoded protein: CASSQSGGPYNEQFF.

The chain links TRBV25-1 to TRBJ2-7; 8 nucleotides line up with TRBD2. The trim removed 4 bases at V and 6 bases at J, leaving 5 bases unmatched. Germline lookup yields CDR1 MGHDK and CDR2 SYGVNS. This CDR3 comprises 13 residues. The CDR3 DNA reads TGTGCCAGCAGTGGCCTAGGGACTAGCGAGCAGTACTTC. Protein: CASSGLGTSEQYF.

This chain joins TRBV16 and TRBJ2-1; TRBD1 aligns across 8 bases. Germline V lookup: CDR1 KGHSY, CDR2 FQNENV. The CDR3 sequence is 14 residues long. After removal of 0 bases from V and 9 bases from J, the junction contained 4 bases not matched to a gene. The CDR3 protein is CASSQSDRGGEQFF. The CDR3, as DNA: TGTGCCAGCAGCCAATCCGACAGGGGAGGTGAGCAGTTCTTC.

The chain has TRBV15 and TRBJ2-7; D not certain. The CDR3 spans 14 residues. Germline CDR1 is LNHNV and CDR2 is YYDKDF (reference sequence). V was pared by 5 bases and J by 4 bases, with 15 bases between. The CDR3 is CATSSSLPVYEQYF. CDR3 bases: TGTGCCACCAGCTCCTCTCTTCCAGTATACGAGCAGTACTTC.

This chain connects TRBV7-9 to TRBJ2-5, with a tentative D call TRBD1 (5 bases). Germline lookup yields CDR1 SEHNR and CDR2 FQNEAQ (reference sequence). V was cut by 11 bases and J by 5 bases, with 21 bases left in between. The CDR3 consists of 14 residues. The CDR3, as DNA: TGTGCCCATGGGCCAGGGCAGCTCGGGGAGACCCAGTACTTC. It specifies CAHGPGQLGETQYF.

This clonotype has only a few counts. The chain uses TRBV12-3 or TRBV12-4 and TRBJ1-3, with no clear D. Trimming removed 2 bases from V and 1 base from J, with 3 bases in between. The CDR3 covers 13 residues. CDR3: CASSLRSGNTIYF. CDR3 sequence (DNA): TGTGCCAGCAGTTTACGGTCTGGAAACACCATATATTTT.

This clonotype showed up just a few times. This chain links TRBV27 with TRBJ2-5; 12 nucleotides agree with TRBD2. With 7 bases clipped from V and 3 bases from J, the junction kept 3 bases outside the gene matches. This CDR3 is built from 14 residues. Germline V CDR1 and CDR2: MNHEY, SMNVEV (reference sequence). The CDR3 coding sequence is TGTGCCAGCAACGGACTAGCGGGGAAAGAGACCCAGTACTTC. Amino acids: CASNGLAGKETQYF.

The J gene is TRBJ2-4, the V gene TRBV6-6, with unresolved D. Trimming pared 6 bases from V and 7 bases from J, leaving 13 bases between. The CDR3 length is 13 residues. The germline CDR1 and CDR2 sequences are MNHNY and SVGAGI (reference sequence). This CDR3 is CASRVHVANIQYF. DNA of the CDR3: TGTGCCAGCAGGGTGCATGTGGCTAACATTCAGTACTTC.

Ten or more counts support this clonotype. The V gene is TRBV12-3 or TRBV12-4, the J gene TRBJ1-1; TRBD1 matches at 7 bases. V gave up 5 bases and J gave up 4 bases; unmatched junction bases: 10. The CDR3 loop spans 15 amino acids. The CDR3 is CASSDRQGMGTEAFF. The CDR3 DNA sequence: TGTGCCAGCAGTGATAGACAGGGAATGGGCACTGAAGCTTTCTTT.

This clonotype was seen more than once but under ten times. The V call is TRBV12-3 or TRBV12-4, the J call TRBJ1-1; 8 bases are a match to TRBD1. CDR3 size: 13 residues. Losses at the gene ends were 6 bases for V and 4 bases for J; bases not matched to a gene: 4. The CDR3 DNA sequence: TGTGCCAGCAGGACCACAGGGGGCACTGAAGCTTTCTTT. It yields the protein CASRTTGGTEAFF.

The V gene is TRBV20-1, the J gene TRBJ2-5, with 11 bases matching TRBD2. After removal of 6 bases from V and 5 bases from J, the junction contained 11 bases not matched to a gene. This CDR3 has 15 residues. Germline V gene lookup returns CDR1 DFQATT and CDR2 SNEGSKA (reference sequence). The CDR3 DNA reads as TGCAGTGCGGACCAAATACTAGCGGGGGTGGAGACCCAGTACTTC. It is translated as CSADQILAGVETQYF.

This clonotype came up a few times. The genes are TRBV6-5 and TRBJ2-1; 8 bases line up with TRBD2. This CDR3 region has 15 residues. V was pared by 3 bases and J by 9 bases, with 10 bases of the junction left unmatched. Germline assignment: CDR1 MNHEY and CDR2 SVGAGI. The CDR3 is CASSYLAGGAGEQFF. CDR3 DNA: TGTGCCAGCAGTTATCTGGCCGGGGGGGCCGGTGAGCAGTTCTTC.

This clonotype was detected a few times. The rearrangement links TRBV7-2 to TRBJ1-1; D remains ambiguous. This CDR3 contains 13 residues. CDR1 is SGHTA and CDR2 is FQGNSA in the germline V gene. V was shortened by 6 bases and J by 1 base, with 9 bases between the two germline ends. CDR3 DNA sequence: TGTGCCAGCAGATATCCAGGGAACACTGAAGCTTTCTTT. Its protein is CASRYPGNTEAFF.

Only a few counts were recorded for this clonotype. The rearrangement links TRBV29-1 to TRBJ2-2; 8 bases match TRBD2. Germline CDR1 is SQVTM and CDR2 is ANQGSEA. CDR3 length equals 15 residues. V gave up 5 bases and J gave up 5 bases; unmatched junction bases: 10. The CDR3 protein is CSVTPGLAGTGELFF. The CDR3 DNA reads TGCAGCGTTACGCCGGGATTAGCGGGAACCGGGGAGCTGTTTTTT.

This clonotype was seen more than once but under ten times. The rearrangement uses TRBV6-2 or TRBV6-3 and TRBJ2-1; 11 bases are shared with TRBD2. CDR3 length: 19 residues. CDR1 is MNHEY, CDR2 SVGEGT, per germline. V gave up 2 bases and J gave up 5 bases; unmatched junction bases: 14. Here the CDR3 reads CASSYRSSGRMGGNNEQFF. In DNA form, the CDR3 reads TGTGCCAGCAGTTACCGATCTAGCGGGAGGATGGGAGGCAACAATGAGCAGTTCTTC.

This clonotype was picked up many times. The CDR3 DNA follows: TGCAGCGTTCAGTCGGTGGGACACTACACCTTC. Protein: CSVQSVGHYTF. The chain employs TRBV29-1 and TRBJ1-2; D possibly corresponds to TRBD1 (6 bases). The V end lost 5 bases, the J end lost 10 bases, and 14 bases lay between the germline ends. The CDR3 consists of 11 residues. The germline V gene has CDR1 SQVTM and CDR2 ANQGSEA.

This clonotype was counted only a few times. The chain is built from TRBV12-3 or TRBV12-4 and TRBJ2-1, with D possibly matching TRBD2 (7 bases). The CDR3 is made up of 17 amino acids. V shed 5 bases and J shed 4 bases, with 21 bases lying between them. The CDR3 protein is CASSPGARGGYYNEQFF. DNA of the CDR3: TGTGCCAGCAGTCCCGGAGCCCGCGGGGGCTATTACAATGAGCAGTTCTTC.

This clonotype was picked up a small number of times. The chain recombines TRBV11-2 with TRBJ2-7; D is unresolved. This CDR3 comprises 17 residues. Germline V CDR1 and CDR2: SGHAT, FQNNGV. Trimming removed 3 bases at V and 4 bases at J, with 22 bases between. CDR3 in amino acids: CASSLGVTADVVYEQYF. CDR3 in DNA: TGTGCCAGCAGCTTGGGCGTGACGGCCGATGTCGTGTACGAGCAGTACTTC.